Listed below are T cell receptor beta chains from one sample, sequenced in a study of beta chain features in type 1 diabetes. The assay was immunoSEQ multiplex PCR, and TCRdb's table has in-frame clones only and misses some. The sample lists 150,000 to 200,000 clones; around 63% were seen once. The sequencing input was naive CD4+ T cells from blood. These receptors all come from a man aged 30-40 years with type 1 diabetes. CDR3s include the opening cysteine and the closing phenylalanine or tryptophan. Each record gives: D gene, V gene, clone size, J gene, CDR3 length, CDR3 protein, CDR3 DNA. The D gene is left open where the match is weak. A clone size is listed for some rows: how often the clone was seen (once, few, many), or a class if it is expanded.

d_gene: -; v_gene: TRBV30; abundance: once; j_gene: TRBJ2-2; len: 12; CDR3aa: CAWNKNTGELFF; CDR3nt: TGTGCCTGGAACAAGAACACCGGGGAGCTGTTTTTT
d_gene: -; v_gene: TRBV19; abundance: few; j_gene: TRBJ2-7; len: 15; CDR3aa: CASSKAWRSDYEQYF; CDR3nt: TGTGCCAGTAGTAAGGCTTGGCGGTCAGACTACGAGCAGTACTTC
d_gene: TRBD1; v_gene: TRBV29-1; abundance: -; j_gene: TRBJ1-2; len: 11; CDR3aa: CSEGTGYGYTF; CDR3nt: TGCAGCGAGGGGACAGGATATGGCTACACCTTC
d_gene: -; v_gene: TRBV5-4; abundance: -; j_gene: TRBJ2-3; len: 14; CDR3aa: CASSRGGLRDTQYF; CDR3nt: TGTGCCAGCAGCCGTGGAGGGCTAAGAGATACGCAGTATTTT
d_gene: -; v_gene: TRBV29-1; abundance: -; j_gene: TRBJ1-5; len: 12; CDR3aa: CSVVTGQQAQHF; CDR3nt: TGCAGCGTTGTAACAGGTCAGCAGGCCCAGCATTTT
d_gene: TRBD2; v_gene: TRBV29-1; abundance: -; j_gene: TRBJ2-3; len: 15; CDR3aa: CSVEKLAGSTDTQYF; CDR3nt: TGCAGCGTTGAAAAACTAGCGGGCAGCACAGATACGCAGTATTTT
d_gene: -; v_gene: TRBV20-1; abundance: few; j_gene: TRBJ2-5; len: 11; CDR3aa: CSISTSPTQYF; CDR3nt: TGCAGTATATCAACTAGCCCGACCCAGTACTTC
d_gene: -; v_gene: TRBV20-1; abundance: -; j_gene: TRBJ2-3; len: 10; CDR3aa: CSAVRDTQYF; CDR3nt: TGCAGTGCTGTTCGAGATACGCAGTATTTT
d_gene: -; v_gene: TRBV9; abundance: -; j_gene: TRBJ2-5; len: 14; CDR3aa: CASSATGFRETQYF; CDR3nt: TGTGCCAGCAGCGCCACAGGATTCCGGGAGACCCAGTACTTC
d_gene: -; v_gene: TRBV25-1; abundance: -; j_gene: TRBJ1-6; len: 14; CDR3aa: CASTSSSYNSPLHF; CDR3nt: TGTGCCAGCACTTCAAGCTCCTATAATTCACCCCTCCACTTT
d_gene: -; v_gene: TRBV30; abundance: -; j_gene: TRBJ2-3; len: 12; CDR3aa: CAWRTPSDTQYF; CDR3nt: TGTGCCTGGAGGACTCCATCAGATACGCAGTATTTT
d_gene: TRBD1; v_gene: TRBV29-1; abundance: -; j_gene: TRBJ1-4; len: 13; CDR3aa: CSVAGTGDEKLFF; CDR3nt: TGCAGCGTAGCCGGGACAGGGGATGAAAAACTGTTTTTT
d_gene: TRBD2; v_gene: TRBV29-1; abundance: -; j_gene: TRBJ2-7; len: 13; CDR3aa: CSVEGSGGGEQYF; CDR3nt: TGCAGCGTTGAAGGTAGCGGGGGAGGCGAGCAGTACTTC
d_gene: -; v_gene: TRBV30; abundance: once; j_gene: TRBJ1-3; len: 13; CDR3aa: CAWTGGPGNTIYF; CDR3nt: TGTGCCTGGACCGGAGGGCCCGGAAACACCATATATTTT
d_gene: TRBD2; v_gene: TRBV7-2; abundance: once; j_gene: TRBJ2-7; len: 14; CDR3aa: CASTWTSGGDEQYF; CDR3nt: TGTGCCAGCACCTGGACTAGCGGGGGGGACGAGCAGTACTTC
d_gene: -; v_gene: TRBV9; abundance: -; j_gene: TRBJ2-1; len: 15; CDR3aa: CASSAEGQIYNEQFF; CDR3nt: TGTGCCAGCAGCGCCGAAGGACAGATCTACAATGAGCAGTTCTTC
d_gene: TRBD1; v_gene: TRBV19; abundance: -; j_gene: TRBJ2-5; len: 14; CDR3aa: CASSAGTGQETQYF; CDR3nt: TGTGCCAGTAGCGCCGGGACAGGCCAAGAGACCCAGTACTTC
d_gene: -; v_gene: TRBV7-2; abundance: -; j_gene: TRBJ2-3; len: 14; CDR3aa: CASSFAGLGNTQYF; CDR3nt: TGTGCCAGCAGCTTCGCGGGGTTGGGTAATACGCAGTATTTT
d_gene: TRBD1; v_gene: TRBV7-9; abundance: -; j_gene: TRBJ1-4; len: 16; CDR3aa: CASSLRANPGTVKLFF; CDR3nt: TGTGCCAGCAGCTTAAGAGCCAATCCCGGGACAGTCAAACTGTTTTTT
d_gene: TRBD2; v_gene: TRBV29-1; abundance: -; j_gene: TRBJ2-7; len: 16; CDR3aa: CSVDSSGTSITDEQYF; CDR3nt: TGCAGCGTTGATTCTTCTGGGACTAGCATCACGGACGAGCAGTACTTC
d_gene: -; v_gene: TRBV30; abundance: -; j_gene: TRBJ2-1; len: 13; CDR3aa: CAWSRTQYNEQFF; CDR3nt: TGTGCCTGGAGTAGGACGCAGTACAATGAGCAGTTCTTC
d_gene: -; v_gene: TRBV29-1; abundance: few; j_gene: TRBJ2-7; len: 12; CDR3aa: CSVGRGGDEQYF; CDR3nt: TGCAGCGTGGGCAGGGGAGGCGACGAGCAGTACTTC
d_gene: TRBD2; v_gene: TRBV30; abundance: -; j_gene: TRBJ2-3; len: 15; CDR3aa: CAWSPRGEGTDTQYF; CDR3nt: TGTGCCTGGAGCCCCCGCGGGGAGGGAACAGATACGCAGTATTTT
d_gene: TRBD1; v_gene: TRBV25-1; abundance: few; j_gene: TRBJ2-7; len: 14; CDR3aa: CASANLAGTGEQYF; CDR3nt: TGTGCCAGCGCAAACCTTGCAGGGACAGGCGAGCAGTACTTC
d_gene: TRBD1; v_gene: TRBV18; abundance: -; j_gene: TRBJ1-2; len: 15; CDR3aa: CASSPGQDHFYGYTF; CDR3nt: TGTGCCAGCTCACCTGGACAGGACCACTTCTATGGCTACACCTTC
d_gene: -; v_gene: TRBV29-1; abundance: -; j_gene: TRBJ2-5; len: 13; CDR3aa: CSVERTPQETQYF; CDR3nt: TGCAGCGTTGAGAGGACCCCCCAAGAGACCCAGTACTTC
d_gene: -; v_gene: TRBV6-5; abundance: -; j_gene: TRBJ2-7; len: 13; CDR3aa: CASSYRGDYEQYF; CDR3nt: TGTGCCAGCAGTTACAGGGGGGATTACGAGCAGTACTTC
d_gene: -; v_gene: TRBV11-2; abundance: -; j_gene: TRBJ1-4; len: 12; CDR3aa: CASRGFAEKLFF; CDR3nt: TGTGCCAGCAGAGGTTTCGCCGAAAAACTGTTTTTT
d_gene: -; v_gene: TRBV4-1; abundance: once; j_gene: TRBJ2-1; len: 15; CDR3aa: CASSQDQGSYNEQFF; CDR3nt: TGCGCCAGCAGCCAAGATCAAGGGTCTTATAATGAGCAGTTCTTC
d_gene: -; v_gene: TRBV10-3; abundance: -; j_gene: TRBJ2-1; len: 12; CDR3aa: CAISGSPNEQFF; CDR3nt: TGTGCCATCAGCGGGTCCCCCAATGAGCAGTTCTTC
d_gene: -; v_gene: TRBV25-1; abundance: few; j_gene: TRBJ2-3; len: 13; CDR3aa: CASSRRFTDTQYF; CDR3nt: TGTGCCAGCAGTCGGAGGTTCACAGATACGCAGTATTTT
d_gene: -; v_gene: TRBV2; abundance: -; j_gene: TRBJ2-5; len: 13; CDR3aa: CASSREVEETQYF; CDR3nt: TGTGCCAGCAGTCGAGAGGTGGAAGAGACCCAGTACTTC
d_gene: -; v_gene: TRBV23-1; abundance: once; j_gene: TRBJ1-1; len: 17; CDR3aa: CASSHHGDLTLNTEAFF; CDR3nt: TGCGCCAGCAGTCACCACGGGGACCTCACCCTGAACACTGAAGCTTTCTTT
d_gene: -; v_gene: TRBV25-1; abundance: -; j_gene: TRBJ2-5; len: 15; CDR3aa: CASSEASNQLGTQYF; CDR3nt: TGTGCCAGCAGTGAGGCGTCCAACCAATTGGGGACCCAGTACTTC
d_gene: -; v_gene: TRBV9; abundance: -; j_gene: TRBJ2-4; len: 12; CDR3aa: CASSVDGVLQYF; CDR3nt: TGTGCCAGCAGCGTAGATGGAGTACTTCAGTACTTC
d_gene: -; v_gene: TRBV13; abundance: -; j_gene: TRBJ1-5; len: 12; CDR3aa: CASSKGDQPQHF; CDR3nt: TGTGCCAGCAGTAAGGGGGATCAGCCCCAGCATTTT
d_gene: -; v_gene: TRBV7-9; abundance: -; j_gene: TRBJ2-7; len: 11; CDR3aa: CASSLVSEQYF; CDR3nt: TGTGCCAGCAGCTTAGTGTCAGAGCAGTACTTC
d_gene: TRBD1; v_gene: TRBV5-1; abundance: once; j_gene: TRBJ2-7; len: 13; CDR3aa: CASSLEQGYEQYF; CDR3nt: TGCGCCAGCAGCTTGGAACAGGGGTACGAGCAGTACTTC
d_gene: -; v_gene: TRBV7-9; abundance: -; j_gene: TRBJ2-6; len: 18; CDR3aa: CASSLEEGTPSGANVLTF; CDR3nt: TGTGCCAGCAGCTTAGAAGAGGGTACCCCCTCTGGGGCCAACGTCCTGACTTTC
d_gene: TRBD1; v_gene: TRBV7-9; abundance: -; j_gene: TRBJ1-5; len: 14; CDR3aa: CASSGTGGSQPQHF; CDR3nt: TGTGCCAGCAGTGGGACAGGGGGCAGTCAGCCCCAGCATTTT
d_gene: -; v_gene: TRBV29-1; abundance: -; j_gene: TRBJ1-2; len: 13; CDR3aa: CSVGRGQVHGYTF; CDR3nt: TGCAGCGTTGGGCGAGGGCAGGTTCATGGCTACACCTTC
d_gene: TRBD2; v_gene: TRBV7-2; abundance: few; j_gene: TRBJ2-1; len: 14; CDR3aa: CASSPHSLAPVQFF; CDR3nt: TGTGCCAGCAGCCCTCACTCACTAGCGCCGGTCCAGTTCTTC
d_gene: -; v_gene: TRBV9; abundance: -; j_gene: TRBJ2-2; len: 14; CDR3aa: CASSVSGTTGELFF; CDR3nt: TGTGCCAGCAGCGTTAGCGGAACTACCGGGGAGCTGTTTTTT
d_gene: -; v_gene: TRBV19; abundance: -; j_gene: TRBJ2-3; len: 15; CDR3aa: CASKLGTGVGDTQYF; CDR3nt: TGTGCCAGTAAACTGGGGACTGGCGTTGGAGATACGCAGTATTTT
d_gene: -; v_gene: TRBV15; abundance: -; j_gene: TRBJ2-1; len: 18; CDR3aa: CATSRDLTTLSSYNEQFF; CDR3nt: TGTGCCACCAGCAGAGATCTAACCACTCTGAGCTCCTACAATGAGCAGTTCTTC
d_gene: -; v_gene: TRBV7-2; abundance: few; j_gene: TRBJ1-1; len: 15; CDR3aa: CASSLTGYMNTEAFF; CDR3nt: TGTGCCAGCAGCTTAACCGGTTACATGAACACTGAAGCTTTCTTT
d_gene: TRBD2; v_gene: TRBV7-2; abundance: once; j_gene: TRBJ2-3; len: 16; CDR3aa: CASSRGGAASTDTQYF; CDR3nt: TGTGCCAGCAGCCGGGGAGGGGCAGCTAGCACAGATACGCAGTATTTT
d_gene: -; v_gene: TRBV30; abundance: -; j_gene: TRBJ1-5; len: 13; CDR3aa: CAWSVGVDQPQHF; CDR3nt: TGTGCCTGGAGTGTAGGGGTTGATCAGCCCCAGCATTTT
d_gene: -; v_gene: TRBV29-1; abundance: -; j_gene: TRBJ1-2; len: 10; CDR3aa: CSALSYGYTF; CDR3nt: TGCAGCGCCCTTTCCTATGGCTACACCTTC
d_gene: -; v_gene: TRBV2; abundance: -; j_gene: TRBJ2-1; len: 14; CDR3aa: CASSEASPGGEQFF; CDR3nt: TGTGCCAGCAGTGAAGCGTCGCCGGGCGGTGAGCAGTTCTTC
d_gene: -; v_gene: TRBV4-3; abundance: -; j_gene: TRBJ2-3; len: 17; CDR3aa: CASSQGSWYMDTDTQYF; CDR3nt: TGCGCCAGCAGCCAAGGAAGTTGGTACATGGACACAGATACGCAGTATTTT
d_gene: TRBD1; v_gene: TRBV5-6; abundance: -; j_gene: TRBJ1-5; len: 14; CDR3aa: CASSADRGDQPQHF; CDR3nt: TGTGCCAGCAGCGCGGACAGGGGCGATCAGCCCCAGCATTTT
d_gene: -; v_gene: TRBV28; abundance: few; j_gene: TRBJ2-3; len: 13; CDR3aa: CASSLQKSGTQYF; CDR3nt: TGTGCCAGCAGTCTGCAGAAGTCGGGTACGCAGTATTTT
d_gene: -; v_gene: TRBV7-2; abundance: few; j_gene: TRBJ2-5; len: 13; CDR3aa: CASSLTEGITQYF; CDR3nt: TGTGCCAGCAGCTTAACAGAGGGAATCACCCAGTACTTC